This TCR beta chain emerged from a study of cytomegalovirus exposure and HLA in healthy donors. Use of 60 Vbeta and 13 Jbeta primers characterized the PCR. Using immunoSEQ multiplex PCR, the repertoire was profiled, and TCRdb retains in-frame clones only, with some absent. The sample yields about 140,000 clones, about 84% seen once. For this clone: Its specificity is unknown.

The study's findings and limits: HLA alleles showed associations with around 15,000 TCR beta sequences in a later analysis, at a 0.05 false discovery rate. Cytomegalovirus association was listed for 164 TCR beta chains. A missense variant in DCLRE1C was later tied to TCR beta V- and J-gene trimming.

Looked up from germline, CDR1 is SGDLS and CDR2 is YYNGEE. The V and J ends lost 4 bases and 4 bases, in that order; junction bases with no gene match: 6. The CDR3 is made up of 15 amino acids. Sample: PBMCs. This sequence originates from a man over 45 in good health and CMV-seronegative. This chain joins TRBV9 and TRBJ2-2; 8 bases agree with TRBD1. CDR3 nucleotide sequence: TGTGCCAGCAGCCTAGGACAGGGACCCACCGGGGAGCTGTTTTTT. Translated, it gives CASSLGQGPTGELFF. Filled out from reference TRBV9 and TRBJ2-2, the complete variable domain reads DSGVTQTPKHLITATGQRVTLRCSPRSGDLSVYWYQQSLDQGLQFLIQYYNGEERAKGNILERFSAQQFPDLHSELNLSSLELGDSALYFCASSLGQGPTGELFFGEGSRLTVL.